This paragraph reports one T cell receptor (beta chain). The target antigen is unknown. The data originate from a study of pediatric ulcerative colitis. The blood sample was taken during the colonoscopy visit. Points from the study as a whole: A couple of rectal CDR3 clonotypes occurred in all ulcerative colitis patients. In rectum, acute severe colitis had expanded clones and less diversity.

The germline gives CDR1 SGHRS, CDR2 YFSETQ. The CDR3 is 15 residues long. With V trimmed by 3 bases and J by 4 bases, 6 bases remained unmatched. The repertoire was sequenced with immunoSEQ multiplex PCR; TCRdb's copy has only in-frame clones and lacks some. This sample carries roughly 14,000 clones, approximately 90% of them seen once, and the ten largest clones take 0.75% to 1%. This TCR derives from a boy between 5 and 17 years old with moderate ulcerative colitis. The chain joins TRBV5-1 to TRBJ1-3; 8 positions agree with TRBD1. The material sequenced was blood. CDR3 coding DNA: TGCGCCAGCAGCTCCCTCCCAGGGGGCGGAAACACCATATATTTT. This sequence encodes CASSSLPGGGNTIYF.